This T cell receptor (beta chain) stems from a study of blood T cells in healthy people across ages. Study overall: For every two T cells, template switching captured about one barcoded beta molecule. Study-wide points: A roughly linear fall in TCR beta diversity per million T cells was seen with increasing age. Versus aged donors, long-lived donors had higher diversity and more naive CD4+ cells.

A sample-barcoded 5' primer and a J-beta primer mix were used in a second PCR of roughly 7 to 12 cycles. TCRdb independently ran MiXCR on the 5' RACE reads; one entry per CDR3 protein. The sample consists of about 600,000 distinct CDR3 sequences, around 48% of them appearing once. This clonotype was observed at least ten times. Antigen: not known. Germline assignment: CDR1 SNHLY and CDR2 FYNNEI. This CDR3 contains 13 residues. Trimming removed 5 bases from V and 3 bases from J, with 9 bases in between. The sequence derives from a man older than 75 in good health. V and J are TRBV2 and TRBJ2-3; a possible D gene is TRBD1 (5 bases). The sequenced sample consisted of blood. The CDR3 nucleotides read TGTGCCAGCAGTAGGGGCGATACAGATACGCAGTATTTT. Translated: CASSRGDTDTQYF.